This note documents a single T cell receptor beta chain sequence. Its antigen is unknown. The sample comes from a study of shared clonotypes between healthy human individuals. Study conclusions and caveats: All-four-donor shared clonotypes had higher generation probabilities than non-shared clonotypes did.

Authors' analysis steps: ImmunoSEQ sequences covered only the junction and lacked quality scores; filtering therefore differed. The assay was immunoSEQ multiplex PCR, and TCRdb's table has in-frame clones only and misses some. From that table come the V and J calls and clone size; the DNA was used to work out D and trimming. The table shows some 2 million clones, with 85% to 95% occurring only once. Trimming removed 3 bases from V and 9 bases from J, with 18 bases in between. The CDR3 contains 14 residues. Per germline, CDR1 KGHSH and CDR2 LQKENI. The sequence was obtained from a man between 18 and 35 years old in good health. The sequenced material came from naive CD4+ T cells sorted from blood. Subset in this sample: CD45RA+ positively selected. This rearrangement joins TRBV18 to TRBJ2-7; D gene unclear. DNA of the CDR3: TGTGCCAGCTCACCCACCAGCCCTAATACGGTGCAGTACTTC. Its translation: CASSPTSPNTVQYF.